What follows are 6 T cell receptor beta chains derived from one specimen sequenced in a study of spatial heterogeneity in lung cancer (dated by TCRdb to about 2019). Taken with the paper, the label for time point translates to: blood at routine non-recurrence follow-up after resection. Library creation used 5' RACE. Instrument on record: NextSeq 500. TCRdb reprocessed the public reads (quality trimming at Q25 with fastp, clone calling with MiXCR) and kept in-frame beta chains. Rows matching on CDR3 protein sequence are summarized as one entry with the most common DNA and genes. For this sample there are tens of thousands of distinct CDR3 sequences; 5.4% appear just once. The leading ten clones occupy more than 20% of the sample. The material was PBMCs, obtained at follow-up. The source is a female donor with early-stage non-small cell lung cancer.

This clonotype showed up many times. J is TRBJ1-2 and V is TRBV10-3, with D perhaps TRBD1 (5 bases). Trimming removed 7 bases at V and 8 bases at J, with 11 bases between. The CDR3 loop spans 11 amino acids. In germline, CDR1 is ENHRY, CDR2 SYGVKD. The CDR3 DNA reads TGTGCCATCACGGGGGGGGACGGCTACACCTTC. Its protein is CAITGGDGYTF.

This clonotype was detected many times. CDR3 sequence reads: CSVVGDGRQETQYF. CDR3 DNA sequence: TGCAGCGTTGTCGGAGACGGCCGTCAAGAGACCCAGTACTTC. This chain joins TRBV29-1 and TRBJ2-5; D unclear. Germline-derived CDR1 and CDR2 are SQVTM and ANQGSEA. This CDR3 is built from 14 residues. V was pared by 4 bases and J by 2 bases, with 14 bases between.

There are many counts of this clonotype. The chain carries TRBV20-1 and TRBJ1-2; D is undetermined. The CDR3 has 13 amino acids. V was cut by 2 bases and J by 5 bases, with 12 bases left in between. Germline assignment: CDR1 DFQATT and CDR2 SNEGSKA (reference sequence). Written as DNA, the CDR3 is TGCAGTGCTAGAAGCACCCATGGTTATGGCTACACCTTC. It yields the protein CSARSTHGYGYTF.

A remark on this clonotype: This may be a read error: a much more frequent sequence differs by one nucleotide. The J gene is TRBJ1-2, the V gene TRBV20-1, with D unclear. This CDR3 is 13 amino acids long. The germline gives CDR1 DFQATT, CDR2 SNEGSKA (reference sequence). Here the CDR3 DNA reads TGCAGTGCTAGAGATGCGGGGAACTATGACTACACCTTC. Its translation is CSARDAGNYDYTF.

Comment on this clonotype: A much bigger clone sits one base away, suggesting this may be a read error. CDR3 coding DNA: TGTGCCAGCAGCTTAGATAGCCTGATAATGCAGTATTTT. This sequence encodes CASSLDSLIMQYF. The chain employs TRBV11-2 and TRBJ2-3; D remains ambiguous. The CDR3 has 13 amino acids. The V gene lost 0 bases and the J gene lost 11 bases, with 12 bases spanning the gap. Germline V gives CDR1 SGHAT, CDR2 FQNNGV.

This clonotype has only a few counts. The gene calls are TRBV20-1 and TRBJ2-7; TRBD2 matches at 12 bases. Germline V gives CDR1 DFQATT, CDR2 SNEGSKA (reference sequence). This CDR3 has 13 amino acids. J gave up 6 bases and V 3 bases, and 3 bases lay outside the gene matches. CDR3 loop: CSASATSGGEQYF. CDR3 DNA sequence: TGCAGTGCTAGTGCGACTAGCGGGGGCGAGCAGTACTTC.